This T cell receptor beta chain appears in the sequencing data of a study of shared clonotypes between healthy human individuals. The length of the CDR3 is 14 residues. Trimming at V came to 8 bases and at J to 3 bases, leaving 4 bases not matched to a gene. Per the germline V gene, CDR1 is MNHNS and CDR2 is SASEGT. The protocol was immunoSEQ multiplex PCR, while the TCRdb copy is restricted to in-frame clones and leaves out a portion. The sample includes 2 million to 2.5 million clones, 85% to 95% of them seen just once. This clone has just one count. Material: naive CD4+ T cells from PBMCs. Described subset: CD45RA+ positively selected. This chain connects TRBV6-1 to TRBJ2-3; 11 nucleotides match TRBD2. This TCR was recovered from a man aged 18 to 29 in good health. Some clones in this sample may be carry-over from other donors' samples. The CDR3 DNA is TGTGCCAGCGGCACTAGCGGGAGAACAGATACGCAGTATTTT. This sequence encodes CASGTSGRTDTQYF.